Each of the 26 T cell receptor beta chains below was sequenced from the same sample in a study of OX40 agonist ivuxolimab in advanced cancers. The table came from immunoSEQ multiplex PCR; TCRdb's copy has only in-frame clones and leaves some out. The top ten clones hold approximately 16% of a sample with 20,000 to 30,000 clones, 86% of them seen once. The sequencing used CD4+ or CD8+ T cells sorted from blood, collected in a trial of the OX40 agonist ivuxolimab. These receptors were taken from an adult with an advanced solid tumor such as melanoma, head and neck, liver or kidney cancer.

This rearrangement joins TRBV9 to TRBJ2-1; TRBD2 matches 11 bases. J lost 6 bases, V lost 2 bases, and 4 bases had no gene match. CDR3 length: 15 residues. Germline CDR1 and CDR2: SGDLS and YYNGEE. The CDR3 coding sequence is TGTGCCAGCAGCGTTAGCGGGGGGGTCAGCAATGAGCAGTTCTTC. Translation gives CASSVSGGVSNEQFF. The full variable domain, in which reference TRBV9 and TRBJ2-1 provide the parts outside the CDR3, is DSGVTQTPKHLITATGQRVTLRCSPRSGDLSVYWYQQSLDQGLQFLIQYYNGEERAKGNILERFSAQQFPDLHSELNLSSLELGDSALYFCASSVSGGVSNEQFFGPGTRLTVL.

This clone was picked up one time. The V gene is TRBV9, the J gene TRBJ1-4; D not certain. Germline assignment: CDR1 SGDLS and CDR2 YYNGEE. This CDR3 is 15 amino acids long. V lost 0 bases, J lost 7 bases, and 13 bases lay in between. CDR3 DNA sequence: TGTGCCAGCAGCGTAGGCGGGGTCAGTCGTGAAAAACTGTTTTTT. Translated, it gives CASSVGGVSREKLFF.

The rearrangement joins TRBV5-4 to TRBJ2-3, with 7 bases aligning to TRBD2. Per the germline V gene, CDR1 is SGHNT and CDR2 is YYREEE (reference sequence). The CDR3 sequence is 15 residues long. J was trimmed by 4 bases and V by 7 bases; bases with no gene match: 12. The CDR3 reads CASWSSGAGPDTQYF. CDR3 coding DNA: TGTGCCAGCTGGTCGAGCGGGGCTGGGCCAGATACGCAGTATTTT.

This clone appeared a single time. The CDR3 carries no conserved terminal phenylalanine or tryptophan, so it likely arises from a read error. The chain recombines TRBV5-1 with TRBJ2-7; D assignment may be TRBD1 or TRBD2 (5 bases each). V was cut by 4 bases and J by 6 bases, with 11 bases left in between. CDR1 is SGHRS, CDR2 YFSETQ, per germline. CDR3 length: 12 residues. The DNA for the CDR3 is TGCGCCAGCAGCGCTCCAGGGAGCGAGCAGTACCTC. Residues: CASSAPGSEQYL.

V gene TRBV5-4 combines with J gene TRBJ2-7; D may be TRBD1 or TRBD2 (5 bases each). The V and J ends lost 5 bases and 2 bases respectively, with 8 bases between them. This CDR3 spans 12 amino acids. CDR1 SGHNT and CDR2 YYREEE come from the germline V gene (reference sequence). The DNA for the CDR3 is TGTGCCAGCAGTTGGGACGCCTACGAGCAGTACTTC. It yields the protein CASSWDAYEQYF.

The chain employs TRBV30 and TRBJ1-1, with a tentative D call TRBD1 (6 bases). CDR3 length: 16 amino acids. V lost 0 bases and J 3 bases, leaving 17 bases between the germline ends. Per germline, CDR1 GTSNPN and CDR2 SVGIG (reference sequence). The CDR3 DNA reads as TGTGCCTGGAGTGTACGGTTTGGGGGGGCCTACACTGAAGCTTTCTTT. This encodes CAWSVRFGGAYTEAFF.

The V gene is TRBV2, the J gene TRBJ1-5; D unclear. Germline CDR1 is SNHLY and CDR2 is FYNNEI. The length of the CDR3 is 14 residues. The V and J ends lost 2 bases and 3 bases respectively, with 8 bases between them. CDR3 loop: CASSELSINQPQHF. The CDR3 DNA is TGTGCCAGCAGTGAACTCAGTATCAATCAGCCCCAGCATTTT. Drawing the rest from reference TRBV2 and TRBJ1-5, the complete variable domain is EPEVTQTPSHQVTQMGQEVILRCVPISNHLYFYWYRQILGQKVEFLVSFYNNEISEKSEIFDDQFSVERPDGSNFTLKIRSTKLEDSAMYFCASSELSINQPQHFGDGTRLSIL.

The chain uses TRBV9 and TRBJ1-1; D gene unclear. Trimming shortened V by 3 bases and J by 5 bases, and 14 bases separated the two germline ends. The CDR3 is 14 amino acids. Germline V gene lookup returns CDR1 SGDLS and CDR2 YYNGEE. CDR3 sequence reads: CASSAGGPVTEAFF. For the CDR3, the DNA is TGTGCCAGCAGCGCAGGCGGGCCTGTGACTGAAGCTTTCTTT.

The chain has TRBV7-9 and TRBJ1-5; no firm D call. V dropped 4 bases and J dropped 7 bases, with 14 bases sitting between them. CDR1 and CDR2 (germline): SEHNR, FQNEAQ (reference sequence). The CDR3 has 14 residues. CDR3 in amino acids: CASSSPGFGQPQHF. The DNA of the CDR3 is TGTGCCAGCAGCTCCCCTGGGTTTGGACAGCCCCAGCATTTT.

DNA of the CDR3: TGCGCCAGCAGCGAACTAGCGGGGGTTAGCTCCTACAATGAGCAGTTCTTC. Protein product: CASSELAGVSSYNEQFF. The rearrangement links TRBV4-1 to TRBJ2-1, with TRBD2 identical over 11 bases. The CDR3 extends over 17 amino acids. Germline V lookup: CDR1 MGHRA, CDR2 YSYEKL. V lost 5 bases, J lost 0 bases, and 6 bases stayed unmatched.

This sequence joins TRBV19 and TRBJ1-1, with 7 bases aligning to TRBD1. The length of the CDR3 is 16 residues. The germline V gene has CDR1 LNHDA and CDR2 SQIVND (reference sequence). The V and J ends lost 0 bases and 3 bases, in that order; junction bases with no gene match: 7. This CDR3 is CASSIDLQGTYTEAFF. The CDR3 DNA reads TGTGCCAGTAGTATAGACCTACAGGGGACATACACTGAAGCTTTCTTT.

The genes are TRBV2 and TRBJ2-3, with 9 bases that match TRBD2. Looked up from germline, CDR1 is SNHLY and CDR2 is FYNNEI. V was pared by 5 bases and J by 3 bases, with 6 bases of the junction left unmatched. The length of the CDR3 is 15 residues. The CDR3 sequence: CASSTWREGTDTQYF. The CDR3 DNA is TGTGCCAGCAGTACCTGGCGGGAGGGTACAGATACGCAGTATTTT.

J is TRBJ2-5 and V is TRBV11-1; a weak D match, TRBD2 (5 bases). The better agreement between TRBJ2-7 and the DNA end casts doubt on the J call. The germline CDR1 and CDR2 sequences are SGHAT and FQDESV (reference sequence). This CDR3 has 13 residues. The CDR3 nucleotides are TGTGCCAGCAGCCACCGGGGTTCACCCGAGCAGTACTTC. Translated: CASSHRGSPEQYF.

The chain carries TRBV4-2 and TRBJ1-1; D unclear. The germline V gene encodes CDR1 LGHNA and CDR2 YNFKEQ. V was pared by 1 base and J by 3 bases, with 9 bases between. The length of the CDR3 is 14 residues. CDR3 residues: CASSQGLGDTEAFF. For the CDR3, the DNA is TGTGCCAGCAGCCAAGGACTGGGCGACACTGAAGCTTTCTTT.

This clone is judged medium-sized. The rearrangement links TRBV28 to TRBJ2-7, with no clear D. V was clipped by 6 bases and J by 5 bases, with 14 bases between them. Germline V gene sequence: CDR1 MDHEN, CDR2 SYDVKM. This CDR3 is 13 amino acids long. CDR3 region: CASRRLTGHEQYF. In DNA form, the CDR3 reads TGTGCCAGCAGACGCCTAACGGGCCACGAGCAGTACTTC. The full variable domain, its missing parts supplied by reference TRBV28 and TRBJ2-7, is DVKVTQSSRYLVKRTGEKVFLECVQDMDHENMFWYRQDPGLGLRLIYFSYDVKMKEKGDIPEGYSVSREKKERFSLILESASTNQTSMYLCASRRLTGHEQYFGPGTRLTVT.

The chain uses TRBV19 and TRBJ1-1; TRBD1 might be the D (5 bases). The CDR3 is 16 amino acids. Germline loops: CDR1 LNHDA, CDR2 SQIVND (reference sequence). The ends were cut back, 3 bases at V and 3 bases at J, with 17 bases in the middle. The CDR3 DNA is TGTGCCAGTAGTATTGGTTTTCGGGGCGCGGACACTGAAGCTTTCTTT. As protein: CASSIGFRGADTEAFF.

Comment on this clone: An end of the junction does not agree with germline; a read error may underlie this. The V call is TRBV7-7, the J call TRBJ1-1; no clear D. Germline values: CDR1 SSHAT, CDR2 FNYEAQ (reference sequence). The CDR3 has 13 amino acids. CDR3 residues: CASSRDPNTEAFF. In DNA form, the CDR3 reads TGTGCTAGCAGCCGAGATCCGAACACTGAAGCTTTCTTT.

The CDR3 region is CATGGRANTEAFF. The DNA of the CDR3 is TGTGCCACCGGGGGCAGGGCGAACACTGAAGCTTTCTTT. V is TRBV19 and J is TRBJ1-1; D is possibly TRBD1 (6 bases). V lost 10 bases, J lost 1 base, and 13 bases lay in between. Germline values: CDR1 LNHDA, CDR2 SQIVND (reference sequence). The CDR3 has 13 amino acids.

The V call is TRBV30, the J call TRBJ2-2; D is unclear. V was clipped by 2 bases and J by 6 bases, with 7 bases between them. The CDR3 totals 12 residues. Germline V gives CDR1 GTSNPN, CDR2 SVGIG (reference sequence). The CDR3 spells CAWSPFPGELFF. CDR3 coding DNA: TGTGCCTGGAGTCCGTTCCCCGGGGAGCTGTTTTTT.

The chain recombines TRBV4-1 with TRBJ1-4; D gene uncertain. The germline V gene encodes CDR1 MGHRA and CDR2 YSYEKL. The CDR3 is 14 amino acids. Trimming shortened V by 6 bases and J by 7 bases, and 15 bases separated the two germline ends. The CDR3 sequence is CASRYTREGEKLFF. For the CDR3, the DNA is TGCGCCAGCAGGTACACACGGGAGGGTGAAAAACTGTTTTTT.

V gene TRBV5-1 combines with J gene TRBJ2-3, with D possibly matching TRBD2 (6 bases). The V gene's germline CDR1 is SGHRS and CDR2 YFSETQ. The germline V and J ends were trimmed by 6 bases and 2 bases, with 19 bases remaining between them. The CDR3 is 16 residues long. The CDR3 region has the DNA TGCGCCAGCATCCTAGGCCGGGACTCTATCACAGATACGCAGTATTTT. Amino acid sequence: CASILGRDSITDTQYF.

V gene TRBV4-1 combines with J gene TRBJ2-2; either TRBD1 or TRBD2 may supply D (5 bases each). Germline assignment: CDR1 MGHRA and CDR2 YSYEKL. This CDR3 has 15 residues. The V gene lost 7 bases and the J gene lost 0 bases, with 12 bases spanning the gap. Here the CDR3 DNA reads TGCGCCAGCAACCCGGGGCCAGCGAACACCGGGGAGCTGTTTTTT. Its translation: CASNPGPANTGELFF.

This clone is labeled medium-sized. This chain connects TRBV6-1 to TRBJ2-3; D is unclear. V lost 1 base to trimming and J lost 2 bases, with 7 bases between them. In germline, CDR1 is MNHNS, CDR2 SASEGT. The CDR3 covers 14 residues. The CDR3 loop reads CASSEVGITDTQYF. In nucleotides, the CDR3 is TGTGCCAGCAGTGAAGTGGGGATCACAGATACGCAGTATTTT.

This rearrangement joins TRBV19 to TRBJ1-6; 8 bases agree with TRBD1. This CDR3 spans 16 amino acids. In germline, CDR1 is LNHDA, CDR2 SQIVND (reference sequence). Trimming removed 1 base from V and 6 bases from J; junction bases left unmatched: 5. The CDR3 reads CASSIVWDRSNSPLHF. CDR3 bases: TGTGCCAGTAGTATAGTTTGGGACAGGAGTAATTCACCCCTCCACTTT. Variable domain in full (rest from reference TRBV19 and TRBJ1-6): DGGITQSPKYLFRKEGQNVTLSCEQNLNHDAMYWYRQDPGQGLRLIYYSQIVNDFQKGDIAEGYSVSREKKESFPLTVTSAQKNPTAFYLCASSIVWDRSNSPLHFGNGTRLTVT.

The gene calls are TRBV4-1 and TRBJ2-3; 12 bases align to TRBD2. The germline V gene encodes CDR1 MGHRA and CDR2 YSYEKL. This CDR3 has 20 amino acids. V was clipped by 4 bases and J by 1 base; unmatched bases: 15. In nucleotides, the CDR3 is TGCGCCAGCAGCCGCCTTGGGGAACTAGCGGGGGGCGGCCGCACAGATACGCAGTATTTT. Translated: CASSRLGELAGGGRTDTQYF.

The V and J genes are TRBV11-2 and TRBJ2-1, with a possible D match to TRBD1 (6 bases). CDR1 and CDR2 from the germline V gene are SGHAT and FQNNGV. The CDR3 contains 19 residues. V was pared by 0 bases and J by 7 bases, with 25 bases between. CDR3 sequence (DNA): TGTGCCAGCAGCTTAGAGCTCGGGGCACTACAGGGAAAAGGGAATGAGCAGTTCTTC. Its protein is CASSLELGALQGKGNEQFF.